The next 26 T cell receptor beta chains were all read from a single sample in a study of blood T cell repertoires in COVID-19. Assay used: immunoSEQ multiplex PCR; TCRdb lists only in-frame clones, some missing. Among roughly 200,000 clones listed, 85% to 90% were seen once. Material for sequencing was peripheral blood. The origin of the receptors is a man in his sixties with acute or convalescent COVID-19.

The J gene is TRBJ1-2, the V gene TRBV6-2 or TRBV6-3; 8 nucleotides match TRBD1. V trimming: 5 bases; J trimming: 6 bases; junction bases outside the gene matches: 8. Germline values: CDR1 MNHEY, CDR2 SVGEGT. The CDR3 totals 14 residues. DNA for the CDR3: TGTGCCAGCAGTAACGACAGGGGAAATAATGGCTACACCTTC. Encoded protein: CASSNDRGNNGYTF.

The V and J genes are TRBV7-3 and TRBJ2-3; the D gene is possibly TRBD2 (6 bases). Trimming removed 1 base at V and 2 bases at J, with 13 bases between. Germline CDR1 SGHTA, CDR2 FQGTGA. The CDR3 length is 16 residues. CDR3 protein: CASSLMGTDYTDTQYF. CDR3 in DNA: TGTGCCAGCAGCTTAATGGGGACGGACTACACAGATACGCAGTATTTT.

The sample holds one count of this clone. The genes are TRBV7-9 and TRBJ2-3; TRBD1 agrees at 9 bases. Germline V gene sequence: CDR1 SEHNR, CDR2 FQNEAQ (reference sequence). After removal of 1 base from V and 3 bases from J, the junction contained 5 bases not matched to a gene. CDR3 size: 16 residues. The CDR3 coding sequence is TGTGCCAGCAGCTTAGGGGACAGGGCCGAAACAGATACGCAGTATTTT. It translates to CASSLGDRAETDTQYF.

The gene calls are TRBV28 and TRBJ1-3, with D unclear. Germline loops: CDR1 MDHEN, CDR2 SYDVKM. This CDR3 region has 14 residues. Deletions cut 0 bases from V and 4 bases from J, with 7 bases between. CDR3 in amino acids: CASSLWSTGNTIYF. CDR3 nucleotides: TGTGCCAGCAGTTTATGGAGTACGGGAAACACCATATATTTT.

CDR3 protein: CAGDAGGIDEQFF. DNA for the CDR3: TGTGCCGGAGACGCAGGGGGTATAGATGAGCAGTTCTTC. V usage is TRBV5-3 and J usage is TRBJ2-1; TRBD1 aligns across 7 bases. TRBV5-3 has ORF status, its function being uncertain. V was pared by 10 bases and J by 8 bases, with 12 bases of the junction left unmatched. The CDR3 spans 13 residues.

CDR3 sequence: CASSAAGTDTQYF. CDR3 nucleotide sequence: TGCGCCAGCAGTGCGGCAGGCACAGATACGCAGTATTTT. The chain links TRBV5-1 to TRBJ2-3; D gene uncertain. The V and J ends lost 5 bases and 1 base respectively, with 8 bases between them. CDR3 size: 13 residues. Germline-derived CDR1 and CDR2 are SGHRS and YFSETQ.

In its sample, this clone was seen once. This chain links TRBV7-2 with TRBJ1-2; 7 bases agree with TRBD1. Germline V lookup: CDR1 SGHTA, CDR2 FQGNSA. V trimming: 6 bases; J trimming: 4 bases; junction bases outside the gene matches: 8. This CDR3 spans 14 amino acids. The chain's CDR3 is CASSPDRAVYGYTF. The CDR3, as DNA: TGTGCCAGCAGTCCAGACAGGGCGGTCTATGGCTACACCTTC.

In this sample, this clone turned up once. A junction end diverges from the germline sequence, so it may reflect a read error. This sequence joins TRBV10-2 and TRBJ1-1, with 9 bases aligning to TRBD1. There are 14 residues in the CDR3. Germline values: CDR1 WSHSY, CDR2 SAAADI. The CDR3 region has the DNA TGCGCCAGCGGTGACAGGGGGATGAACACTGAAGCTTTCTTT. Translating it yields CASGDRGMNTEAFF.

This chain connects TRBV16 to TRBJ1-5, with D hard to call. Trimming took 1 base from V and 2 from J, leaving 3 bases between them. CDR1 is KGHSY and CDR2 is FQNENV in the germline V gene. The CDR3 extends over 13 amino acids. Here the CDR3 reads CASSQFGNQPQHF. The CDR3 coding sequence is TGTGCCAGCAGCCAATTCGGCAATCAGCCCCAGCATTTT. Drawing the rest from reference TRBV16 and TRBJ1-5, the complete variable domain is GEEVAQTPKHLVRGEGQKAKLYCAPIKGHSYVFWYQQVLKNEFKFLISFQNENVFDETGMPKERFSAKCLPNSPCSLEIQATKLEDSAVYFCASSQFGNQPQHFGDGTRLSIL.

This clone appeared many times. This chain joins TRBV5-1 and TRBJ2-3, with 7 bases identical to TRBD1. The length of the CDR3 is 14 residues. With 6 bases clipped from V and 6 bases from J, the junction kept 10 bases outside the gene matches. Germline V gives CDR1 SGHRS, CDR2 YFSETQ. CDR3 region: CASNDRARRDTQYF. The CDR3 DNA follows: TGCGCCAGCAATGACAGGGCCCGTAGGGATACGCAGTATTTT.

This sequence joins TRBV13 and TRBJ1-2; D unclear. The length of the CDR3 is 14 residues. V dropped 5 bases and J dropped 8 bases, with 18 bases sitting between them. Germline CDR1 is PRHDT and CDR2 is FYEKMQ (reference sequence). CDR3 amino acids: CASSPPLRAVGYTF. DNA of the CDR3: TGTGCCAGCAGCCCGCCCTTGAGGGCGGTCGGCTACACCTTC.

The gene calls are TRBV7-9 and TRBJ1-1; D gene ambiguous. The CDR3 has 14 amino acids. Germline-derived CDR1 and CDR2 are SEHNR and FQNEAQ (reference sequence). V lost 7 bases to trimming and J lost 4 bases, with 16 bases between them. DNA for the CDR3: TGTGCCAGCACAAAATTAAACAGTGGCACTGAAGCTTTCTTT. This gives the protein CASTKLNSGTEAFF.

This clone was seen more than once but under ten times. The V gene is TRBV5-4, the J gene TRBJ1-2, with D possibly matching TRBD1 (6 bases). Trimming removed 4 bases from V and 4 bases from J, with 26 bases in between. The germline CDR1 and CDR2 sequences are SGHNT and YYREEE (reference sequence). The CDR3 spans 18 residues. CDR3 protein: CASSVNLGQGRLSYGYTF. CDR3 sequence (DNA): TGTGCCAGCAGCGTGAACTTGGGGCAGGGGAGACTAAGCTATGGCTACACCTTC.

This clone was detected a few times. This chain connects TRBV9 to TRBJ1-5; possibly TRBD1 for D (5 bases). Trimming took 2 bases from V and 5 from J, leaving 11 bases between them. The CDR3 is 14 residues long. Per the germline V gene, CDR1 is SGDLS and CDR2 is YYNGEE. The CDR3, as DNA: TGTGCCAGCAGCGTGGGGGGTGAGGATCAGCCCCAGCATTTT. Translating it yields CASSVGGEDQPQHF.

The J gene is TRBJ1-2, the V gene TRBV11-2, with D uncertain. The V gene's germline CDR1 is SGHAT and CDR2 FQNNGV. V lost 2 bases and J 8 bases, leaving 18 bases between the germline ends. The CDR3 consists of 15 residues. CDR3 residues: CASSLSPKEEGGYTF. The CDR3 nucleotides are TGTGCCAGCAGCTTATCCCCGAAGGAGGAGGGCGGCTACACCTTC.

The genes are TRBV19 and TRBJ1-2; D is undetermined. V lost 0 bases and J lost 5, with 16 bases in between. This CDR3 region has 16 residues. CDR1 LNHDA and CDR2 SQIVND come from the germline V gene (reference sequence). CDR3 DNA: TGTGCCAGTAGTATAGATAATACGGTTGGCGGGTATGGCTACACCTTC. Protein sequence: CASSIDNTVGGYGYTF.

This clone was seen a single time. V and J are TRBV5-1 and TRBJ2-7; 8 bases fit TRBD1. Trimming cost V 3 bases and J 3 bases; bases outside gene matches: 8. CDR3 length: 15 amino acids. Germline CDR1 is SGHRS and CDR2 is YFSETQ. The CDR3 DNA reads TGCGCCAGCAGCTCCGGGACAGGATACTTCTACGAGCAGTACTTC. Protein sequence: CASSSGTGYFYEQYF.

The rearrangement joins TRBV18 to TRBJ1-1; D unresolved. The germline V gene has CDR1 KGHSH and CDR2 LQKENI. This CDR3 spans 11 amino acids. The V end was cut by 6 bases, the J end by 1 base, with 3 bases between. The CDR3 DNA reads TGTGCCAGCTCTAAGAACACTGAAGCTTTCTTT. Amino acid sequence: CASSKNTEAFF.

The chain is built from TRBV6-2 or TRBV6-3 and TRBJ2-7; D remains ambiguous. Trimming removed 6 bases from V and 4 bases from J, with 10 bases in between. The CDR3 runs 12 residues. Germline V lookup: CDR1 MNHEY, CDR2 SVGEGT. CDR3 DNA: TGTGCCAGCAGCCGGGCCCGATACGAGCAGTACTTC. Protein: CASSRARYEQYF.

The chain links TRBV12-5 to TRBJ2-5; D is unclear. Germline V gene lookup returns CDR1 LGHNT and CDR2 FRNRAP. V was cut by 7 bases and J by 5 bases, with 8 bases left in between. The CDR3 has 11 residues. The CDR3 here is CASAREETQYF. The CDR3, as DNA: TGTGCTAGTGCCCGAGAGGAGACCCAGTACTTC.

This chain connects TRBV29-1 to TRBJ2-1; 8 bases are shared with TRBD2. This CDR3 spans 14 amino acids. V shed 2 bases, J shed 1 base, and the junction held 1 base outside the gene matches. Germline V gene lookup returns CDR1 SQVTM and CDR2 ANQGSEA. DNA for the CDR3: TGCAGCGTTGAACGGGGGGGGTCCTACAATGAGCAGTTCTTC. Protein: CSVERGGSYNEQFF.

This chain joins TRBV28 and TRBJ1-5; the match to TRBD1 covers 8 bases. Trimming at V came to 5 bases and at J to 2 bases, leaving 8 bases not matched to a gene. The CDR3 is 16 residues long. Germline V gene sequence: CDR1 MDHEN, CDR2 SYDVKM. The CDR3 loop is CASSPIPGGGNQPQHF. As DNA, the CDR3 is TGTGCCAGCAGTCCGATTCCAGGGGGCGGCAATCAGCCCCAGCATTTT.

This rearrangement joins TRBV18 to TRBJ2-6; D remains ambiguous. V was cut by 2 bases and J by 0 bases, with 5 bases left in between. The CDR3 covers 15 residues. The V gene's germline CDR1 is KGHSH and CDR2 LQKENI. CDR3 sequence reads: CASSPEISGANVLTF. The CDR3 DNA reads TGTGCCAGCTCACCAGAGATCTCTGGGGCCAACGTCCTGACTTTC.

The CDR3 spells CASGFGGTGIDTQYF. The CDR3 DNA reads as TGTGCTAGTGGTTTCGGCGGGACAGGTATAGATACGCAGTATTTT. The gene calls are TRBV12-5 and TRBJ2-3; TRBD1 matches at 8 bases. This CDR3 spans 15 amino acids. The junction had 7 bases not matched to a gene; V was cut back by 3 bases and J by 5 bases. From germline, CDR1 is LGHNT and CDR2 FRNRAP.

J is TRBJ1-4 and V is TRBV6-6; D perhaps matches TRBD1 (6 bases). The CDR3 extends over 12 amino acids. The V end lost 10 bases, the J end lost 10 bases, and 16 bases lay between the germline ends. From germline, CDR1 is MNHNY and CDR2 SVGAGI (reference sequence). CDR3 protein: CATTGQGLKLFF. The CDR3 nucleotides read TGTGCCACCACGGGTCAGGGGTTAAAACTGTTTTTT.

CDR3 sequence reads: CAITDRVVGEQYF. In nucleotides, the CDR3 is TGTGCCATAACGGACAGGGTTGTCGGCGAGCAGTACTTC. The V gene is TRBV5-4, the J gene TRBJ2-7; 8 nucleotides match TRBD1. V lost 9 bases, J lost 6 bases, and 11 bases stayed unmatched. The CDR3 consists of 13 residues. CDR1 and CDR2 (germline): SGHNT, YYREEE (reference sequence).